The 18 T cell receptor beta chains below were found in one sample sequenced in a study of post-analysis software for immune sequencing data. Incorporated into the TCR beta cDNA libraries were unique molecular identifiers, which served to reduce PCR and sequencing biases. A single record per CDR3 protein comes from TCRdb applying MiXCR to the PCR reads. The sample records over 150,000 distinct CDR3 sequences, around 36% being singletons. This specimen was blood, taken after autologous hematopoietic stem cell transplantation. These receptors all come from a girl aged 5-17 years with multiple sclerosis.

V is TRBV10-2 and J is TRBJ2-7; D gene ambiguous. The CDR3 is made up of 13 amino acids. V was shortened by 2 bases and J by 2 bases, with 7 bases between the two germline ends. Germline CDR1 WSHSY, CDR2 SAAADI. The CDR3 nucleotides read TGCGCCAGCAGTGAGGGACGTACCTACGAGCAGTACTTC. Translated: CASSEGRTYEQYF.

This clonotype has at least ten counts. The chain joins TRBV12-3 or TRBV12-4 to TRBJ1-4; D is ambiguous. V shed 8 bases and J shed 7 bases, with 8 bases lying between them. The CDR3 is 11 amino acids. The CDR3 DNA reads as TGTGCCAGCTCACCCGGTGAAAAACTGTTTTTT. Amino acid sequence: CASSPGEKLFF.

V is TRBV4-1 and J is TRBJ2-4; 9 nucleotides match TRBD2. This CDR3 region has 16 residues. The germline CDR1 and CDR2 sequences are MGHRA and YSYEKL. V shed 4 bases, J shed 0 bases, and the junction held 4 bases outside the gene matches. The CDR3 loop is CASSPDSGRAKNIQYF. CDR3 in DNA: TGCGCCAGCAGCCCAGATAGCGGGAGAGCCAAAAACATTCAGTACTTC.

This clonotype turned up a few times. This chain uses TRBV20-1 with TRBJ2-2; the D gene is possibly TRBD2 (6 bases). V lost 5 bases to trimming and J lost 3 bases, with 16 bases between them. CDR1 DFQATT and CDR2 SNEGSKA come from the germline V gene (reference sequence). This CDR3 comprises 15 residues. Written as DNA, the CDR3 is TGCAGTGCTCGCTATCGCGGAGGGGACACCGGGGAGCTGTTTTTT. It translates to CSARYRGGDTGELFF.

The chain couples TRBV28 to TRBJ1-1, with a possible D match to TRBD1 (6 bases). The CDR3 consists of 11 residues. V was pared by 3 bases and J by 12 bases, with 11 bases between. Germline values: CDR1 MDHEN, CDR2 SYDVKM. CDR3 in DNA: TGTGCCAGCAGTTTGGGGACATCTTCTTTCTTT. Its translation: CASSLGTSSFF.

This clonotype is a singleton in its sample. V usage is TRBV27 and J usage is TRBJ2-7; D remains ambiguous. The length of the CDR3 is 12 residues. Trimming removed 6 bases at V and 3 bases at J, with 9 bases between. Germline CDR1 reads MNHEY; CDR2 reads SMNVEV (reference sequence). The CDR3 nucleotides are TGTGCCAGCAGGCCGAACCTCTACGAGCAGTACTTC. This gives the protein CASRPNLYEQYF.

Concerning this clonotype: Given a much more abundant clone one base away, this may be a read error. The V gene is TRBV10-3, the J gene TRBJ2-5, with D tentatively TRBD2 (5 bases). This CDR3 contains 14 residues. CDR1 and CDR2 from the germline V gene are ENHRY and SYGVKD. The V end was cut by 5 bases, the J end by 6 bases, with 16 bases between. The CDR3, as DNA: TGTGCCATCAGTACAGAGGGCAACGGGCAGACCCAGTACTTC. Amino acid sequence: CAISTEGNGQTQYF.

The chain has TRBV6-2 or TRBV6-3 and TRBJ2-7; tentatively, D is TRBD1 or TRBD2 (6 bases each). Germline loops: CDR1 MNHEY, CDR2 SVGEGT. The CDR3 is made up of 14 amino acids. Deletions cut 10 bases from V and 7 bases from J, with 23 bases between. The CDR3 loop is CAIREGGSYNEQYF. The CDR3 DNA sequence: TGTGCCATTCGTGAGGGGGGAAGCTACAATGAGCAGTACTTC.

This chain links TRBV20-1 with TRBJ2-7, with D possibly being TRBD2 (6 bases). Germline CDR1 DFQATT, CDR2 SNEGSKA (reference sequence). The CDR3 covers 16 residues. Trimming left V 0 bases short and J 7 bases short, with 22 bases between. Here the CDR3 DNA reads TGCAGTGCTAGAGACCTTGGAGGGCAGACCTACAATGAGCAGTACTTC. It encodes CSARDLGGQTYNEQYF.

The chain joins TRBV20-1 to TRBJ2-1, with D unclear. CDR3 length: 14 residues. Germline V gene sequence: CDR1 DFQATT, CDR2 SNEGSKA (reference sequence). V gave up 6 bases and J gave up 7 bases, with 19 bases separating them. CDR3 sequence: CSAPLTAPRNEQFF. The CDR3 coding sequence is TGCAGTGCCCCCCTAACTGCCCCGCGGAATGAGCAGTTCTTC.

The V and J genes are TRBV7-3 and TRBJ2-1; unclear D gene. V dropped 5 bases and J dropped 9 bases, with 17 bases sitting between them. This CDR3 spans 14 amino acids. Germline CDR1 and CDR2: SGHTA and FQGTGA. CDR3 bases: TGTGCCAGCAGCCCAGGCTTGGTTACGGGTGAGCAGTTCTTC. Amino acid sequence: CASSPGLVTGEQFF.

This clonotype was observed at least ten times. This sequence joins TRBV24-1 and TRBJ2-3; a weak D match, TRBD1 (5 bases). The germline V gene encodes CDR1 KGHDR and CDR2 SFDVKD. V lost 5 bases and J 5 bases, leaving 16 bases between the germline ends. This CDR3 has 15 residues. In DNA, the CDR3 is TGTGCCACCAGTGCAGATGGCAGGGATGGAGATACGCAGTATTTT. It yields the protein CATSADGRDGDTQYF.

This clonotype has more than one count but fewer than ten. An end of the junction does not agree with germline; a read error may underlie this. CDR3 residues: CASSLPSGRTGERFF. The CDR3 nucleotides read TGCGCCAGCAGCTTGCCTAGCGGGAGGACCGGGGAGCGGTTTTTT. V and J are TRBV5-1 and TRBJ2-2; 11 positions match TRBD2. CDR1 is SGHRS and CDR2 is YFSETQ in the germline V gene. This CDR3 has 15 amino acids.

On this clonotype: Compared with germline, one end of the junction differs, possibly owing to a read error. The chain links TRBV5-1 to TRBJ1-4; D not resolved. This CDR3 spans 16 amino acids. Germline V gives CDR1 SGHRS, CDR2 YFSETQ. This CDR3 reads CASGFGWQSANEKLFF. CDR3 nucleotides: TGCGCCAGCGGCTTCGGCTGGCAGTCCGCTAATGAAAAACTGTTTTTT.

The V and J genes are TRBV7-8 and TRBJ1-2; 7 positions match TRBD1. Germline V gene sequence: CDR1 SGHVS, CDR2 FQNEAQ. The trim removed 4 bases at V and 7 bases at J, leaving 12 bases unmatched. The CDR3 has 15 amino acids. This CDR3 is CASSSPTGRGRGYTF. The CDR3 nucleotides read TGTGCCAGCAGCTCCCCGACAGGGAGGGGTCGTGGCTACACCTTC.

The V and J genes are TRBV7-2 and TRBJ2-1; 9 nucleotides agree with TRBD2. The V gene's germline CDR1 is SGHTA and CDR2 FQGNSA. CDR3 size: 16 residues. With V trimmed by 1 base and J by 7 bases, 8 bases remained unmatched. This chain's CDR3 is CASSLGVSGGLNEQFF. CDR3 nucleotide sequence: TGTGCCAGCAGCTTAGGGGTTAGCGGGGGCCTAAATGAGCAGTTCTTC.

The chain joins TRBV6-5 to TRBJ2-7, with a weak D call TRBD1 (5 bases). Germline assignment: CDR1 MNHEY and CDR2 SVGAGI. Deletions cut 7 bases from V and 2 bases from J, with 18 bases between. The CDR3 has 15 amino acids. The CDR3 nucleotides are TGTGCCAGCATTAACCTTAACCAGGGTCCCTACGAGCAGTACTTC. Translated, it gives CASINLNQGPYEQYF.

The chain combines TRBV7-3 with TRBJ1-1, with 8 nucleotides matching TRBD1. Losses at the gene ends were 5 bases for V and 4 bases for J; bases not matched to a gene: 6. Germline CDR1 reads SGHTA; CDR2 reads FQGTGA. The length of the CDR3 is 14 residues. CDR3 in amino acids: CASSTDRGSTEAFF. Here the CDR3 DNA reads TGTGCCAGCAGCACAGACAGGGGTAGCACTGAAGCTTTCTTT.